This T cell receptor (beta chain) is from a study of blood T cell repertoires in COVID-19. V was cut by 6 bases and J by 6 bases, with 19 bases left in between. This CDR3 is built from 14 residues. Per germline, CDR1 SQVTM and CDR2 ANQGSEA. TCRdb's copy holds only in-frame clones and misses some; the assay was immunoSEQ multiplex PCR. The sample contains tens of thousands of clones, 85% of which appear only once. The chain uses TRBV29-1 and TRBJ2-3, with D possibly being TRBD2 (5 bases). The source material was peripheral blood. The clonotype comes from a human donor with acute or convalescent COVID-19. The donor label of this sample is uncertain. As DNA, the CDR3 is TGCAGCGTCGACCGGGCAACTGGGGAGGATACGCAGTATTTT. Translated, it gives CSVDRATGEDTQYF.